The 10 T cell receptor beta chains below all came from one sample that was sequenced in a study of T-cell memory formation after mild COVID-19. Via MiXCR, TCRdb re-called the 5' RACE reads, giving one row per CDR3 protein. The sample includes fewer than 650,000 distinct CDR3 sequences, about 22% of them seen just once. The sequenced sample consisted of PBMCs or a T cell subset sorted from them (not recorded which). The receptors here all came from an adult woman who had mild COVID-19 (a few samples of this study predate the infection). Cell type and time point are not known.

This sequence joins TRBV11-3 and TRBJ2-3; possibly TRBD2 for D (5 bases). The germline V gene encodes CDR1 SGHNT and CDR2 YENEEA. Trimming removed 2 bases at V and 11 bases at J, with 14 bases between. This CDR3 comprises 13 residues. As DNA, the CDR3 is TGTGCCAGCAGCTTAAATTTGCTAGCTATGCAGTATTTT. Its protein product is CASSLNLLAMQYF.

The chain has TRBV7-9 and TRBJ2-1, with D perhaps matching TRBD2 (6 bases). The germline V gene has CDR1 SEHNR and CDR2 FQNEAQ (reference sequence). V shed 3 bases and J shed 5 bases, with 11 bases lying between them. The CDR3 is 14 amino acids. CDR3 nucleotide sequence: TGTGCCAGCAGCTTGCGGGGATTCAACAATGAGCAGTTCTTC. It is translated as CASSLRGFNNEQFF.

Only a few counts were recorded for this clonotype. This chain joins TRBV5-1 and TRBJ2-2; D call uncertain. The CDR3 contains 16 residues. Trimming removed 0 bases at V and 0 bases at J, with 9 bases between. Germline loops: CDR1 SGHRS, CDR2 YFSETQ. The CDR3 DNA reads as TGCGCCAGCAGCTTGGAGCGACAAGCGAACACCGGGGAGCTGTTTTTT. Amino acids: CASSLERQANTGELFF.

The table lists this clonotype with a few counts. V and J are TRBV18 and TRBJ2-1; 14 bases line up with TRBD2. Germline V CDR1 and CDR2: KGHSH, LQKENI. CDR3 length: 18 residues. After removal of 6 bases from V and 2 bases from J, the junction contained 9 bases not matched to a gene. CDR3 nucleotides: TGTGCCAGCTCCCGGACTAGCGGGAGGCTCCTCACCTACAATGAGCAGTTCTTC. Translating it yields CASSRTSGRLLTYNEQFF. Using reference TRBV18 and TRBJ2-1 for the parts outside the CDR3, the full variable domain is NAGVMQNPRHLVRRRGQEARLRCSPMKGHSHVYWYRQLPEEGLKFMVYLQKENIIDESGMPKERFSAEFPKEGPSILRIQQVVRGDSAAYFCASSRTSGRLLTYNEQFFGPGTRLTVL.

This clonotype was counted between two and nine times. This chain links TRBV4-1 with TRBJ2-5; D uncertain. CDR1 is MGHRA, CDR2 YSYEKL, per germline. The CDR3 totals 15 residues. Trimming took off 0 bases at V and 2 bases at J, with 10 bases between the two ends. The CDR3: CASSQEDKKQETQYF. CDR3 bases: TGCGCCAGCAGCCAAGAAGACAAGAAACAAGAGACCCAGTACTTC.

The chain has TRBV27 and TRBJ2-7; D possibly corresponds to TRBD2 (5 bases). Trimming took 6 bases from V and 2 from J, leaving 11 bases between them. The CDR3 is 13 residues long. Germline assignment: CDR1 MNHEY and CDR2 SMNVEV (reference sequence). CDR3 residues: CASRGRVAYEQYF. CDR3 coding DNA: TGTGCCAGCAGAGGGCGGGTGGCCTACGAGCAGTACTTC.

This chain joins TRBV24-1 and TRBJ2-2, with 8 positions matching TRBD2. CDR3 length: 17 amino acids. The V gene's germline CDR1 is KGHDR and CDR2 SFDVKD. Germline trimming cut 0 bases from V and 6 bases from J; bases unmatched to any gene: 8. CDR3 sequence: CATSDLSGGSPPGELFF. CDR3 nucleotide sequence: TGTGCCACCAGTGATTTGAGCGGGGGCTCCCCTCCCGGGGAGCTGTTTTTT.

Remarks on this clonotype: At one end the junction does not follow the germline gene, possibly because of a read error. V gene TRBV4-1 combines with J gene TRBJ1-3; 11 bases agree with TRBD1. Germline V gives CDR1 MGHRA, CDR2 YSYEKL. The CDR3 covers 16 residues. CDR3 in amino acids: CASSQDGIRTGGTICF. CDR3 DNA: TGCGCCAGCAGCCAAGATGGTATCCGGACAGGGGGCACCATATGTTTT.

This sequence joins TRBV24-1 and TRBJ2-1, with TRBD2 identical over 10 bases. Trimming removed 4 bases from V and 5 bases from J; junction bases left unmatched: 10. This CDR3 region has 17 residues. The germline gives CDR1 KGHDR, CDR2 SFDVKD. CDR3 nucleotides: TGTGCCACCAGTGACACGAGCGGGAGGGGAGGGGACAATGAGCAGTTCTTC. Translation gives CATSDTSGRGGDNEQFF.

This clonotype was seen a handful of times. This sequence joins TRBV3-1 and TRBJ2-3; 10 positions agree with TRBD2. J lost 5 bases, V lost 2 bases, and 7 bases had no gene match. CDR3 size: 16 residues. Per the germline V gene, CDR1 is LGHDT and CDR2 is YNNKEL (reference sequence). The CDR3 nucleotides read TGTGCCAGCAGCCAATCATTAGCGGGAGGTCGAGATACGCAGTATTTT. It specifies CASSQSLAGGRDTQYF.